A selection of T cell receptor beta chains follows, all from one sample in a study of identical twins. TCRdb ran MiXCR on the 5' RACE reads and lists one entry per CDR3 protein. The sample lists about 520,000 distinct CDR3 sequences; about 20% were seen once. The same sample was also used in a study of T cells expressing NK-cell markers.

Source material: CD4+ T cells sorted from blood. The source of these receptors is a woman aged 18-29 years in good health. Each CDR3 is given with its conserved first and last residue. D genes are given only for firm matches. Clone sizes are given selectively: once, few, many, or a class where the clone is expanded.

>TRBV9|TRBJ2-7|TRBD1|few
CASSVQGAASYEQYF
TGTGCCAGCAGCGTACAGGGGGCGGCTTCCTACGAGCAGTACTTC
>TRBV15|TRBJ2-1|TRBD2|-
CATSLSGGARYYNEQFF
TGTGCCACCAGCCTCAGCGGGGGGGCCAGGTACTACAATGAGCAGTTCTTC
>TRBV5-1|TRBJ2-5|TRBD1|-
CASSLETGRKTQYF
TGCGCCAGCAGCTTGGAGACAGGGCGGAAGACCCAGTACTTC
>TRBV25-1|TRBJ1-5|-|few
CASSEGGANQPQHF
TGTGCCAGCAGTGAGGGGGGGGCGAATCAGCCCCAGCATTTT
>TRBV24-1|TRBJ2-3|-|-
CATSDHRRGASTDTQYF
TGTGCCACCAGTGATCACCGAAGGGGGGCTTCCACAGATACGCAGTATTTT
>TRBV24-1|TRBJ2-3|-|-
CATSDGPTDTQYF
TGTGCCACCAGTGATGGACCCACAGATACGCAGTATTTT
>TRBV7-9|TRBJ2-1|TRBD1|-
CASSLVGTGSYNEQFF
TGTGCCAGCAGCTTAGTCGGGACAGGCTCCTACAATGAGCAGTTCTTC
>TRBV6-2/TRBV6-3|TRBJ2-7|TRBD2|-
CASSYGQPGLAGGFTYEQYF
TGTGCCAGCAGTTACGGGCAACCGGGACTAGCGGGAGGGTTTACCTACGAGCAGTACTTC
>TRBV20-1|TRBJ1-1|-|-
CSGSSELSLGAFF
TGCAGTGGGAGCAGTGAGTTGTCTCTTGGGGCTTTCTTT
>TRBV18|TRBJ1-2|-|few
CASSPQDLYGYTF
TGTGCCAGCTCACCCCAGGACCTCTATGGCTACACCTTC
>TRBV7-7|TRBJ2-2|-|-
CASSRRGAGELFF
TGTGCCAGCAGCCGCAGGGGGGCCGGGGAGCTGTTTTTT
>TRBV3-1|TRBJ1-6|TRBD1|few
CASSLRQGGYSPLHF
TGTGCCAGCAGCCTCAGACAGGGAGGTTACTCACCCCTCCACTTT
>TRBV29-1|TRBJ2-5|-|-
CSVETRETQYF
TGCAGCGTTGAAACACGAGAGACCCAGTACTTC
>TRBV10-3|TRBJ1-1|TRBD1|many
CAISWGQATAEAFF
TGTGCCATCAGTTGGGGACAGGCGACCGCTGAAGCTTTCTTT
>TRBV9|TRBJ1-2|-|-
CASSVVIGEGYTF
TGTGCCAGCAGCGTAGTAATAGGGGAAGGCTACACCTTC
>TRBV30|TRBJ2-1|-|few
CACRRRRGTLYNEQFF
TGTGCCTGTCGAAGACGGCGGGGGACACTCTACAATGAGCAGTTCTTC
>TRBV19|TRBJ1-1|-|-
CASSLRQVPRVNTEAFF
TGTGCCAGTAGTCTCCGACAGGTTCCCCGGGTGAACACTGAAGCTTTCTTT
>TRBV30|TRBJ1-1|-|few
CAWATNSNTEAFF
TGTGCCTGGGCCACCAACTCGAACACTGAAGCTTTCTTT
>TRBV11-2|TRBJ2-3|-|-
CASSLDLGWDTQYF
TGTGCCAGCAGCTTAGATCTGGGGTGGGATACGCAGTATTTT
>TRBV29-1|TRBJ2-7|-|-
CSVDSGTSYEQYF
TGCAGCGTTGATTCTGGGACCTCCTACGAGCAGTACTTC
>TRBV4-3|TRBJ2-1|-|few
CASSSNFEDAYNEQFF
TGCGCCAGCAGCTCAAACTTCGAGGACGCCTACAATGAGCAGTTCTTC
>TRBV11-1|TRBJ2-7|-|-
CARPLGQYF
TGTGCCAGGCCACTGGGGCAGTACTTC
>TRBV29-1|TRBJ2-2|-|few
CSVRDGYTGELFF
TGCAGCGTTCGGGACGGGTACACCGGGGAGCTGTTTTTT
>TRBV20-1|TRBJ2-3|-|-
CSARVGGGFEDTQYF
TGCAGTGCTAGGGTTGGGGGGGGCTTTGAAGATACGCAGTATTTT
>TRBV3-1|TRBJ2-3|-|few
CASSQDARPSTDTQYF
TGTGCCAGCAGCCAAGATGCGCGGCCTAGCACAGATACGCAGTATTTT
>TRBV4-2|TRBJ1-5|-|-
CASSYISTGDSNQPQHF
TGTGCCAGCAGCTATATTTCCACGGGGGATAGCAATCAGCCCCAGCATTTT
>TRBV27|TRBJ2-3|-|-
CASNLLGTSTDTQYF
TGTGCCAGCAACTTATTGGGGACTAGCACAGATACGCAGTATTTT
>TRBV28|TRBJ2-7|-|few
CASSPLGRKGGEQYF
TGTGCCAGCAGTCCCCTCGGCCGCAAAGGGGGCGAGCAGTACTTC
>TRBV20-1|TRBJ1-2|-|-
CSADEGANYGYTF
TGCAGTGCGGATGAGGGGGCTAACTATGGCTACACCTTC
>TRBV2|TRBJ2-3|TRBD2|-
CASMTSPHTDTQYF
TGTGCCAGCATGACTAGCCCCCACACAGATACGCAGTATTTT
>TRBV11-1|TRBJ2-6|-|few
CASSLSNNGPSGANVLTF
TGTGCCAGCAGCTTATCTAACAACGGGCCATCCGGGGCCAACGTCCTGACTTTC
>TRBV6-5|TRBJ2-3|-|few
CASSYGGIPTADTQYF
TGTGCCAGCAGTTACGGTGGCATCCCAACCGCAGATACGCAGTATTTT
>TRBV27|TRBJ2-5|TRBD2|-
CASSPQPIPGTSGSRETQYF
TGTGCCAGCAGCCCTCAGCCAATTCCCGGGACTAGCGGGAGTAGGGAGACCCAGTACTTC
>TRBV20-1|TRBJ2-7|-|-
CSGQDRLSSYEQYF
TGCAGTGGGCAAGACAGGCTGAGCTCCTACGAGCAGTACTTC
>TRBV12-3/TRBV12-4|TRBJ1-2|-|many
CASSPGGLPYYGYTF
TGTGCCAGCAGCCCCGGGGGTCTGCCATACTATGGCTACACCTTC
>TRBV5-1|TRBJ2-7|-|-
CASSPNPAGTTYEQYF
TGCGCCAGCTCCCCTAATCCGGCGGGAACAACCTACGAGCAGTACTTC
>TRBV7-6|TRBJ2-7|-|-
CASSSGSAAEQYF
TGTGCCAGCAGCTCCGGGTCGGCGGCCGAGCAGTACTTC
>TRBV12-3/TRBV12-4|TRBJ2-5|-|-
CASRWGSGEETQYF
TGTGCCAGCAGGTGGGGTAGCGGTGAAGAGACCCAGTACTTC
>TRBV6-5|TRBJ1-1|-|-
CASSYSLRIGEAFF
TGTGCCAGCAGTTACTCACTGCGGATAGGGGAAGCTTTCTTT
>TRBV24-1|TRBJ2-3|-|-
CATSDSRSSTDTQYF
TGTGCCACCAGTGATTCGCGCTCTAGCACAGATACGCAGTATTTT
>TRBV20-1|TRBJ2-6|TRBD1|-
CSARQDRRPRDGANVLTF
TGCAGTGCACGACAGGACAGGAGGCCTCGGGATGGGGCCAACGTCCTGACTTTC
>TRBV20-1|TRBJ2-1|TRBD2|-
CSARALAGYYNEQFF
TGCAGTGCTAGGGCCCTAGCGGGGTACTACAATGAGCAGTTCTTC
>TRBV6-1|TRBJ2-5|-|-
CASSVINSGETQYF
TGTGCCAGCAGTGTGATTAACTCGGGGGAGACCCAGTACTTC
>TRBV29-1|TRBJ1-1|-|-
CSAKGPGGGDTEAFF
TGCAGCGCGAAGGGACCTGGGGGGGGAGACACTGAAGCTTTCTTT
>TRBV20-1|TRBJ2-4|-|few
CSARALQKDQYF
TGCAGTGCTAGGGCCCTCCAGAAGGATCAGTACTTC
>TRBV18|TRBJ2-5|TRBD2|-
CASSPEREYQETQYF
TGTGCCAGCTCACCGGAGCGGGAGTACCAAGAGACCCAGTACTTC
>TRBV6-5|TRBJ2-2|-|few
CASSYRAVQSTGELFF
TGTGCCAGCAGTTACCGCGCAGTCCAGTCGACCGGGGAGCTGTTTTTT
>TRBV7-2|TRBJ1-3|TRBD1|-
CASSTRTGSGNTIYF
TGTGCCAGCAGCACCCGGACAGGGAGTGGAAACACCATATATTTT
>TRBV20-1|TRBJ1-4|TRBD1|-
CSARDGGTGGEKLFF
TGCAGTGCTAGAGATGGTGGGACAGGGGGTGAAAAACTGTTTTTT
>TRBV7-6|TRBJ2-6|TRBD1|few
CASSPTGTGHSGANVLTF
TGTGCCAGCAGCCCCACCGGGACAGGCCACTCTGGGGCCAACGTCCTGACTTTC
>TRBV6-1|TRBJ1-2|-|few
CASSQDFGYGYTF
TGTGCCAGCAGTCAAGACTTCGGCTATGGCTACACCTTC